This T cell receptor (beta chain) was obtained from a study of blood T cell repertoires in COVID-19 (dated by TCRdb to about 2020). About the investigation overall: The collaborator samples originated in the United States, Italy and Spain and spanned the acute and convalescent phases of COVID-19. The material from the prospective study consisted of cDNA or gDNA derived from T cells, B-cell-depleted T cells, or PBMCs. The dataset comprised deeply sampled blood TCRbeta repertoires from subjects exposed to, actively infected with, or recovered from COVID-19. A freely available public database, intended as a resource for researchers studying the immune response to SARS-CoV-2, is where the repertoires were released. The samples were drawn from the first 160 participants of the ongoing ImmuneRACE study and from 1,200 or so subjects provided by 6 global collaborators. Sample metadata almost always included a de-identified subject ID, COVID-19 status, age in years and sex. Where available, HLA class I and class II types were taken from metadata supplied by the sample provider and were not determined by assay-based typing. What the research found in general, with its limitations: Clinical and demographic metadata were provided uncurated, with the amount varying by source and participant.

This clone was seen a few times. What antigen it recognizes has not been identified. No much larger clone is present one base from it, and per-base qualities are unavailable. The immunoSEQ Assay, a bias-controlled multiplex PCR, was used to amplify TCRbeta CDR3 regions from genomic DNA. As for the original processing: Nucleated cell counts per sample were estimated from amplification of reference gene primers within the assay. To quantify the absolute abundance of each unique TCRbeta CDR3 rearrangement, sequence reads were collapsed and filtered. For each sample, productive Simpson clonality was calculated as the square root of Simpson's diversity index over productive rearrangements. TCRdb limited this immuneACCESS table to in-frame rearrangements with V and J called. A share of clones is missing; checked studies link under half to unresolved V genes, and the rest is unexplained. Clone size and the V and J calls come from that table; the DNA yielded D and trimming. The sample records roughly 9,900 clones, 70% to 80% of which are singletons. Of the sample, about two fifths falls within the top ten clones.

Counted from cysteine to phenylalanine, this CDR3 has 15 amino acids. Only the CDR3 part of the read is kept: 45 bases, read in frame from the first base. Here V drops 5 bases and J drops 2 bases, and the junction holds 4 bases not matched to any gene. CDR1 and CDR2 are drawn from the germline V gene (reference sequence): LNHDA, SQIVND. The collaborating institutions used their own protocols to collect whole blood in K2EDTA tubes. For TCRbeta analysis, collaborators shipped samples in one of three forms: frozen whole blood, isolated PBMCs, or DNA extracted from either of those sample types. The TCR was taken from a human donor in a cohort sampled during active COVID-19. Sample: peripheral blood. Here the chain combines TRBV19 and TRBJ2-3; 10 central nucleotides agree with TRBD1. The DNA reads TGTGCCAGTAGTTTGGGGACAGGGGTCACAGATACGCAGTATTTT. The resulting protein is CASSLGTGVTDTQYF.